The 30 T cell receptor beta chains given below trace back to one sample, sequenced in a study of blood T cell repertoires in COVID-19. Data came from immunoSEQ multiplex PCR; TCRdb stores just in-frame clones and leaves some out. The data contain more than 300,000 clones, nearly 90% of them singletons. Sample: PBMCs or T cells enriched from blood (not recorded which). The receptor set was obtained from a woman aged 25 to 45 who had recovered from COVID-19.

The CDR3 region has the DNA TGTGCCAGCAGTAAGAGACAGGGGCTTGACTATGGCTACACCTTC. This sequence encodes CASSKRQGLDYGYTF. The chain employs TRBV2 and TRBJ1-2, with 8 bases that match TRBD1. V lost 5 bases, J lost 3 bases, and 8 bases stayed unmatched. Germline CDR1 and CDR2: SNHLY and FYNNEI. The length of the CDR3 is 15 residues.

The chain recombines TRBV7-6 with TRBJ1-2; D perhaps matches TRBD1 (6 bases). The CDR3 is 14 amino acids. CDR1 and CDR2 (germline): SGHVS, FNYEAQ. V was trimmed by 5 bases and J by 1 base, leaving 11 bases between them. The CDR3 region is CASSEGQLNYGYTF. The CDR3 nucleotides read TGTGCCAGCAGCGAAGGACAGCTTAACTATGGCTACACCTTC.

The J gene is TRBJ2-1, the V gene TRBV7-6; 9 positions agree with TRBD2. Per the germline V gene, CDR1 is SGHVS and CDR2 is FNYEAQ. The V segment lost 1 base and the J segment 8 bases; nucleotides outside the gene matches: 9. This CDR3 comprises 16 residues. CDR3 in DNA: TGTGCCAGCAGCTTAGGGGTTAGCGGGAGTAGGGATGAGCAGTTCTTC. Its protein is CASSLGVSGSRDEQFF.

The chain employs TRBV5-6 and TRBJ2-7; no definite D call. The CDR3 is 11 residues long. Germline assignment: CDR1 SGHDT and CDR2 YYEEEE. V lost 6 bases and J lost 4, with 8 bases in between. Here the CDR3 DNA reads TGTGCCAGCACTTCTCAGTACGAGCAGTACTTC. It specifies CASTSQYEQYF.

The CDR3 DNA sequence: TGTGCCAGCAGCCCCCGGACAGGGGGCGTCACTGAAGCTTTCTTT. Translation: CASSPRTGGVTEAFF. V gene TRBV2 combines with J gene TRBJ1-1, with TRBD1 matching 11 bases. The CDR3 has 15 residues. The trim removed 6 bases at V and 4 bases at J, leaving 7 bases unmatched. Germline V CDR1 and CDR2: SNHLY, FYNNEI. Full variable domain (missing parts from reference TRBV2 and TRBJ1-1): EPEVTQTPSHQVTQMGQEVILRCVPISNHLYFYWYRQILGQKVEFLVSFYNNEISEKSEIFDDQFSVERPDGSNFTLKIRSTKLEDSAMYFCASSPRTGGVTEAFFGQGTRLTVV.

The V gene is TRBV7-9, the J gene TRBJ2-1; D is unresolved. Germline-derived CDR1 and CDR2 are SEHNR and FQNEAQ (reference sequence). The CDR3 length is 14 residues. The germline V and J ends were trimmed by 5 bases and 6 bases, with 14 bases remaining between them. In DNA form, the CDR3 reads TGTGCCAGCAGCAAAGTGAGCGCTAGCAATGAGCAGTTCTTC. This codes for CASSKVSASNEQFF.

V and J are TRBV7-3 and TRBJ2-7, with 9 bases identical to TRBD2. The length of the CDR3 is 14 residues. Germline-derived CDR1 and CDR2 are SGHTA and FQGTGA. V shed 2 bases and J 4 bases; nucleotides not matched to a gene: 3. CDR3 sequence (DNA): TGTGCCAGCAGCTTAGCGGGAGGGCCTTACGAGCAGTACTTC. Protein sequence: CASSLAGGPYEQYF.

V usage is TRBV10-2 and J usage is TRBJ2-7; 8 bases fit TRBD1. Germline loops: CDR1 WSHSY, CDR2 SAAADI. The CDR3 consists of 15 residues. Trimming at V came to 3 bases and at J to 3 bases, leaving 7 bases not matched to a gene. CDR3 in DNA: TGCGCCAGCAGTGACCCCGGGACAGGTTACTACGAGCAGTACTTC. This translates into CASSDPGTGYYEQYF.

This clone was seen once. The genes are TRBV6-5 and TRBJ2-1; 9 nucleotides line up with TRBD2. CDR1 and CDR2 from the germline V gene are MNHEY and SVGAGI. The CDR3 runs to 14 residues. Trimming took 6 bases from V and 9 from J; bases not matched to a gene: 9. CDR3: CASSKTSGYREQFF. In nucleotides, the CDR3 is TGTGCCAGCAGCAAAACTAGCGGGTATCGTGAGCAGTTCTTC.

The chain has TRBV5-8 and TRBJ1-6; possible D gene TRBD1, 5 bases. Per the germline V gene, CDR1 is SGHTS and CDR2 is YDEGEE. This CDR3 spans 16 amino acids. V lost 2 bases, J lost 7 bases, and 16 bases lay in between. The CDR3 bases are TGTGCCAGCAGCTTTCGAGGGACTTTAGGAAATTCACCCCTCCACTTT. Translated, it gives CASSFRGTLGNSPLHF.

This rearrangement joins TRBV4-1 to TRBJ2-1, with 9 bases that match TRBD2. Germline lookup yields CDR1 MGHRA and CDR2 YSYEKL. The CDR3 is made up of 12 amino acids. The V segment lost 6 bases and the J segment 11 bases; nucleotides outside the gene matches: 5. The CDR3 here is CASSISGGKQFF. DNA for the CDR3: TGCGCCAGCAGTATTAGCGGGGGAAAGCAGTTCTTC.

To note about this clone: Additional DNA sequences in this sample encode the identical CDR3. V is TRBV12-3 or TRBV12-4 and J is TRBJ1-2; 7 positions match TRBD1. V lost 3 bases, J lost 4 bases, and 2 bases stayed unmatched. This CDR3 contains 13 residues. CDR3 nucleotide sequence: TGTGCCAGCAGTTTGGGACAGCTCTATGGCTACACCTTC. Its translation: CASSLGQLYGYTF.

The chain recombines TRBV7-9 with TRBJ2-1; D is uncertain. Germline V lookup: CDR1 SEHNR, CDR2 FQNEAQ (reference sequence). The CDR3 contains 14 residues. V was pared by 4 bases and J by 9 bases, with 16 bases between. The CDR3 loop reads CASSSRNTPGEQFF. DNA of the CDR3: TGTGCCAGCAGCTCCCGGAATACGCCGGGTGAGCAGTTCTTC. Together with reference TRBV7-9 and TRBJ2-1, the CDR3 gives the full variable domain: DTGVSQNPRHKITKRGQNVTFRCDPISEHNRLYWYRQTLGQGPEFLTYFQNEAQLEKSRLLSDRFSAERPKGSFSTLEIQRTEQGDSAMYLCASSSRNTPGEQFFGPGTRLTVL.

This rearrangement joins TRBV3-1 (or the pseudogene TRBV3-2) to TRBJ2-7, with a tentative D call TRBD1 (5 bases). V was shortened by 4 bases and J by 0 bases, with 16 bases between the two germline ends. This CDR3 region has 16 residues. Germline assignment: CDR1 LGHDT and CDR2 YNNKEL (reference sequence). The CDR3 DNA is TGTGCCAGCAGCCCACCTGGCAGGGCGAGCTCCTACGAGCAGTACTTC. This gives the protein CASSPPGRASSYEQYF.

The rearrangement links TRBV28 to TRBJ2-1, with 9 bases fitting TRBD2. J was trimmed by 8 bases and V by 1 base; bases with no gene match: 18. This CDR3 region has 19 residues. From germline, CDR1 is MDHEN and CDR2 SYDVKM. For the CDR3, the DNA is TGTGCCAGCAGTTTATATCCTAGCGGGACCTCAGTCCGCTTCGATGAGCAGTTCTTC. Translation gives CASSLYPSGTSVRFDEQFF.

The chain employs TRBV18 and TRBJ2-1; maybe TRBD2 (6 bases). Germline V CDR1 and CDR2: KGHSH, LQKENI. The CDR3 sequence is 12 residues long. Deletions cut 5 bases from V and 9 bases from J, with 11 bases between. The CDR3 nucleotides read TGTGCCAGCTCAACGACTAGGAGTGAGCAGTTCTTC. It specifies CASSTTRSEQFF.

DNA of the CDR3: TGTGCCAGCTCACCCGACGGGGGGGGGACTGAAGCTTTCTTT. It yields the protein CASSPDGGGTEAFF. The chain joins TRBV18 to TRBJ1-1; the D gene is possibly TRBD1 (5 bases). Per germline, CDR1 KGHSH and CDR2 LQKENI. The V end was cut by 3 bases, the J end by 5 bases, with 13 bases between. The CDR3 spans 14 residues.

V usage is TRBV4-1 and J usage is TRBJ2-5, with 7 nucleotides matching TRBD2. CDR3 size: 13 residues. With V trimmed by 4 bases and J by 6 bases, 5 bases remained unmatched. The germline V gene encodes CDR1 MGHRA and CDR2 YSYEKL. The CDR3 loop reads CASSLGLGKTQYF. The CDR3 bases are TGCGCCAGCAGCCTCGGACTAGGGAAGACCCAGTACTTC.

The V call is TRBV5-1, the J call TRBJ1-4; the D gene is possibly TRBD1 (5 bases). V was shortened by 4 bases and J by 5 bases, with 9 bases between the two germline ends. The CDR3 sequence is 13 residues long. Germline V gene lookup returns CDR1 SGHRS and CDR2 YFSETQ. The DNA for the CDR3 is TGCGCCAGCAGCCAGTCAGGGAATGAAAAACTGTTTTTT. Protein sequence: CASSQSGNEKLFF.

V and J are TRBV5-1 and TRBJ2-5; TRBD1 matches at 10 bases. The V segment lost 3 bases and the J segment 5 bases; nucleotides outside the gene matches: 7. In germline, CDR1 is SGHRS, CDR2 YFSETQ. This CDR3 region has 15 residues. CDR3 sequence: CASSYGTGDSETQYF. The CDR3 nucleotides are TGCGCCAGCAGCTACGGGACAGGGGATTCCGAGACCCAGTACTTC.

The V call is TRBV16, the J call TRBJ1-4, with 8 bases aligning to TRBD1. The trim removed 4 bases at V and 15 bases at J, leaving 7 bases unmatched. Germline assignment: CDR1 KGHSY and CDR2 FQNENV. The CDR3 is made up of 12 amino acids. CDR3 amino acids: CASSLRTGLMFF. The DNA for the CDR3 is TGTGCCAGCAGCCTGAGGACAGGGCTCATGTTTTTT.

This clone was recorded only once. The chain joins TRBV7-9 to TRBJ2-5, with a possible D match to TRBD2 (5 bases). This CDR3 has 13 amino acids. V dropped 11 bases and J dropped 4 bases, with 17 bases sitting between them. The V gene's germline CDR1 is SEHNR and CDR2 FQNEAQ (reference sequence). The CDR3 sequence is CASSPLEGETQYF. The CDR3, as DNA: TGTGCCTCCTCCCCGCTAGAGGGAGAGACCCAGTACTTC.

This clone occurred a few times. The chain uses TRBV6-2 or TRBV6-3 and TRBJ1-2; TRBD1 matches 7 bases. The CDR3 has 14 amino acids. CDR1 and CDR2 (germline): MNHEY, SVGEGT. With V trimmed by 6 bases and J by 5 bases, 9 bases remained unmatched. CDR3 sequence: CASSPGGTVYGYTF. The CDR3 DNA sequence: TGTGCCAGCAGCCCCGGCGGGACAGTTTATGGCTACACCTTC.

This sequence joins TRBV6-5 and TRBJ2-3, with 11 nucleotides matching TRBD1. Germline CDR1 is MNHEY and CDR2 is SVGAGI. The CDR3 has 16 residues. J lost 9 bases, V lost 3 bases, and 11 bases had no gene match. CDR3 nucleotide sequence: TGTGCCAGCAGTTATCGTCCCGGGACAGGGGGACGGACGCAGTATTTT. It translates to CASSYRPGTGGRTQYF.

This chain connects TRBV5-1 to TRBJ1-1, with D perhaps matching TRBD1 (6 bases). The germline gives CDR1 SGHRS, CDR2 YFSETQ. The CDR3 loop spans 13 amino acids. Trimming cost V 4 bases and J 8 bases, with 15 bases left between them. CDR3 DNA: TGCGCCAGCAGCACCGATCCGACAGGCGAAGCTTTCTTT. Its protein product is CASSTDPTGEAFF.

A single count supports this clone. This chain connects TRBV29-1 to TRBJ2-4; a possible D gene is TRBD2 (5 bases). Germline-derived CDR1 and CDR2 are SQVTM and ANQGSEA. The CDR3 totals 16 residues. The V end was cut by 7 bases, the J end by 0 bases, with 19 bases between. The CDR3 DNA reads TGCAGCGCCGCCTGGGGAGTGTCCCTAGCCAAAAACATTCAGTACTTC. Translated: CSAAWGVSLAKNIQYF.

V and J are TRBV10-1 and TRBJ2-2, with 7 nucleotides matching TRBD1. There are 16 residues in the CDR3. Losses at the gene ends were 2 bases for V and 1 base for J; bases not matched to a gene: 4. Germline V gene lookup returns CDR1 WNHNN and CDR2 SYGVQD (reference sequence). CDR3 DNA: TGCGCCAGCAGTGAGCGACAGGGTGAGAACACCGGGGAGCTGTTTTTT. Translating gives CASSERQGENTGELFF.

The chain joins TRBV14 to TRBJ2-4; D might be TRBD1 (6 bases). Germline values: CDR1 SGHDN, CDR2 FVKESK. V dropped 6 bases and J dropped 6 bases, with 15 bases sitting between them. The CDR3 is made up of 14 amino acids. CDR3 DNA: TGTGCCAGCAGTCGGTTAGGGGGTTCAAACATTCAGTACTTC. Residues: CASSRLGGSNIQYF.

This clone showed up just once. V and J are TRBV29-1 and TRBJ1-5; 7 positions match TRBD1. This CDR3 is built from 13 residues. The ends lost 7 bases at V and 2 bases at J; junction bases unmatched: 5. Germline CDR1 reads SQVTM; CDR2 reads ANQGSEA. In nucleotides, the CDR3 is TGCAGCGCCGGGGACAGTCGCAATCAGCCCCAGCATTTT. Amino acids: CSAGDSRNQPQHF.

This clone was seen a single time. J is TRBJ2-3 and V is TRBV18, with D possibly matching TRBD2 (5 bases). V lost 3 bases to trimming and J lost 4 bases, with 20 bases between them. The germline V gene encodes CDR1 KGHSH and CDR2 LQKENI. The CDR3 loop spans 17 amino acids. The chain's CDR3 is CASSPSPGWRTPDTQYF. In DNA, the CDR3 is TGTGCCAGCTCACCCTCCCCGGGGTGGAGGACCCCAGATACGCAGTATTTT. Supplemented by reference TRBV18 and TRBJ2-3, the full variable domain reads NAGVMQNPRHLVRRRGQEARLRCSPMKGHSHVYWYRQLPEEGLKFMVYLQKENIIDESGMPKERFSAEFPKEGPSILRIQQVVRGDSAAYFCASSPSPGWRTPDTQYFGPGTRLTVL.